The 26 T cell receptor beta chains listed next were all sequenced from one sample in a study of T cell responses to AZD1222 COVID-19 vaccine. The data were produced by immunoSEQ multiplex PCR, yet TCRdb's version contains in-frame clones alone and is incomplete. Of some 92,000 clones in the sample, more than 75% are singletons; the top ten hold roughly 5.5%. The sample consisted of peripheral blood, taken on day 0 of MenACWY control vaccination. Source of these receptors: an adult in good health.

The V gene is TRBV5-1, the J gene TRBJ1-6, with D unclear. V was cut by 2 bases and J by 8 bases, with 11 bases left in between. CDR1 is SGHRS, CDR2 YFSETQ, per germline. This CDR3 is 14 amino acids long. DNA of the CDR3: TGCGCCAGCAGCTTAGGGCCAACGGATTCACCCCTCCACTTT. This sequence encodes CASSLGPTDSPLHF.

The gene calls are TRBV27 and TRBJ2-7, with D possibly being TRBD1 (5 bases). Trimming shortened V by 5 bases and J by 0 bases, and 17 bases separated the two germline ends. Germline CDR1 reads MNHEY; CDR2 reads SMNVEV (reference sequence). The CDR3 is made up of 16 amino acids. This CDR3 reads CASSLQGKLDSYEQYF. The CDR3 coding sequence is TGTGCCAGCAGTCTCCAGGGCAAACTGGACTCCTACGAGCAGTACTTC.

This clone was recorded a few times. The V and J genes are TRBV6-5 and TRBJ2-3, with 10 bases identical to TRBD2. J lost 0 bases, V lost 8 bases, and 5 bases had no gene match. The V gene's germline CDR1 is MNHEY and CDR2 SVGAGI. The CDR3 runs 15 residues. The CDR3 coding sequence is TGTGCCAGCCGCTTACTAGCGGGAAGCACAGATACGCAGTATTTT. Its protein is CASRLLAGSTDTQYF.

The chain uses TRBV24-1 and TRBJ1-5; D is perhaps TRBD1 (6 bases). The CDR3 totals 15 residues. Trimming took off 5 bases at V and 3 bases at J, with 13 bases between the two ends. Germline CDR1 is KGHDR and CDR2 is SFDVKD. CDR3 loop: CATSAPDSHNQPQHF. The DNA for the CDR3 is TGTGCCACCAGTGCCCCGGACAGCCACAATCAGCCCCAGCATTTT.

V gene TRBV12-3 or TRBV12-4 combines with J gene TRBJ1-2; D not certain. Trimming took off 3 bases at V and 0 bases at J, with 5 bases between the two ends. The CDR3 length is 13 residues. The CDR3 nucleotides read TGTGCCAGCAGTTTGGCCACTAACTATGGCTACACCTTC. Residues: CASSLATNYGYTF.

The chain uses TRBV4-3 and TRBJ1-5; D is undetermined. Per the germline V gene, CDR1 is LGHNA and CDR2 is YSLEER. Trimming cost V 0 bases and J 2 bases, with 8 bases left between them. This CDR3 comprises 15 residues. CDR3 in amino acids: CASSQDRAGNQPQHF. The CDR3 nucleotides read TGCGCCAGCAGCCAAGATAGGGCGGGCAATCAGCCCCAGCATTTT.

The chain couples TRBV7-9 to TRBJ2-1; D possibly corresponds to TRBD2 (7 bases). The CDR3 has 14 residues. Germline V gene lookup returns CDR1 SEHNR and CDR2 FQNEAQ (reference sequence). Trimming cost V 5 bases and J 6 bases, with 14 bases left between them. The CDR3 DNA follows: TGTGCCAGCAGCCCTCTGGGGGGGCTCAATGAGCAGTTCTTC. It encodes CASSPLGGLNEQFF.

This rearrangement joins TRBV6-5 to TRBJ2-4; tentative D call: TRBD1 (5 bases). V was trimmed by 8 bases and J by 5 bases, leaving 16 bases between them. Germline V gene sequence: CDR1 MNHEY, CDR2 SVGAGI. This CDR3 spans 14 amino acids. CDR3: CASRVWGLENIQYF. As DNA, the CDR3 is TGTGCCAGCCGGGTTTGGGGCCTGGAAAACATTCAGTACTTC.

Turning to this clone: The sample holds other DNA sequences that translate to the same CDR3. This chain links TRBV28 with TRBJ1-5; D unresolved. The germline V gene encodes CDR1 MDHEN and CDR2 SYDVKM. Trimming pared 1 base from V and 7 bases from J, leaving 5 bases between. The CDR3 is 12 residues long. The CDR3 nucleotides are TGTGCCAGCAGTTTATTAGGCCAGCCCCAGCATTTT. This gives the protein CASSLLGQPQHF. Full variable domain (missing parts from reference TRBV28 and TRBJ1-5): DVKVTQSSRYLVKRTGEKVFLECVQDMDHENMFWYRQDPGLGLRLIYFSYDVKMKEKGDIPEGYSVSREKKERFSLILESASTNQTSMYLCASSLLGQPQHFGDGTRLSIL.

J is TRBJ2-3 and V is TRBV27; 7 bases fit TRBD2. In germline, CDR1 is MNHEY, CDR2 SMNVEV (reference sequence). CDR3 size: 16 residues. The junction had 13 bases not matched to a gene; V was cut back by 8 bases and J by 2 bases. For the CDR3, the DNA is TGTGCCAGCCGTCCGAGGTGGGGGGGAGCCACAGATACGCAGTATTTT. This encodes CASRPRWGGATDTQYF.

The chain employs TRBV18 and TRBJ1-5; D is uncertain. In germline, CDR1 is KGHSH, CDR2 LQKENI. V dropped 4 bases and J dropped 0 bases, with 4 bases sitting between them. This CDR3 has 13 residues. For the CDR3, the DNA is TGTGCCAGCTCACAGGGTAGCAATCAGCCCCAGCATTTT. Encoded protein: CASSQGSNQPQHF.

This sequence joins TRBV9 and TRBJ1-2; D not certain. Trimming shortened V by 0 bases and J by 0 bases, and 9 bases separated the two germline ends. Germline CDR1 and CDR2: SGDLS and YYNGEE. There are 15 residues in the CDR3. CDR3 DNA: TGTGCCAGCAGCGTAGGCGAGGGTCCTAACTATGGCTACACCTTC. Amino acid sequence: CASSVGEGPNYGYTF.

The chain carries TRBV9 and TRBJ2-3; TRBD2 might be the D (6 bases). Trimming removed 4 bases from V and 0 bases from J, with 21 bases in between. Per germline, CDR1 SGDLS and CDR2 YYNGEE. The CDR3 has 18 residues. CDR3 in DNA: TGTGCCAGCAGCCCCCTGGGGGGTGCTCTTACTAGCACAGATACGCAGTATTTT. Amino acids: CASSPLGGALTSTDTQYF.

The chain joins TRBV5-1 to TRBJ2-5, with no clear D. V shed 5 bases and J shed 2 bases, with 4 bases lying between them. The germline CDR1 and CDR2 sequences are SGHRS and YFSETQ. The CDR3 is made up of 11 amino acids. CDR3 sequence reads: CASRQQETQYF. CDR3 nucleotide sequence: TGCGCCAGCAGACAGCAAGAGACCCAGTACTTC.

The chain has TRBV5-6 and TRBJ1-6; possible D gene TRBD1, 5 bases. CDR3 length: 18 residues. Trimming took off 2 bases at V and 0 bases at J, with 15 bases between the two ends. CDR1 SGHDT and CDR2 YYEEEE come from the germline V gene. For the CDR3, the DNA is TGTGCCAGCAGCTTTGGACACCGGGCGAGCTCCTATAATTCACCCCTCCACTTT. This sequence encodes CASSFGHRASSYNSPLHF.

As regards this clone: One junction end does not reproduce the germline sequence, and a read error may be involved. J is TRBJ2-5 and V is TRBV28; the D gene could be TRBD1 or TRBD2 (5 bases each). Germline assignment: CDR1 MDHEN and CDR2 SYDVKM. The CDR3 covers 14 residues. The CDR3 sequence: CASSVWQGRETQYF. CDR3 DNA: TGTGCCAGCAGTGTATGGCAGGGACGAGAGACCCAGTACTTC. The entire variable domain, with the rest obtained from reference TRBV28 and TRBJ2-5, is as follows: DVKVTQSSRYLVKRTGEKVFLECVQDMDHENMFWYRQDPGLGLRLIYFSYDVKMKEKGDIPEGYSVSREKKERFSLILESASTNQTSMYLCASSVWQGRETQYFGPGTRLLVL.

V and J are TRBV28 and TRBJ2-3; D perhaps matches TRBD2 (6 bases). The ends were cut back, 3 bases at V and 2 bases at J, with 12 bases in the middle. CDR1 is MDHEN, CDR2 SYDVKM, per germline. This CDR3 contains 15 residues. The CDR3 coding sequence is TGTGCCAGCAGTTTTGCGGGACTCTACACAGATACGCAGTATTTT. It codes for CASSFAGLYTDTQYF.

J is TRBJ1-1 and V is TRBV19; the match to TRBD1 covers 8 bases. The CDR3 is made up of 13 amino acids. V gave up 6 bases and J gave up 4 bases; unmatched junction bases: 4. Germline loops: CDR1 LNHDA, CDR2 SQIVND (reference sequence). The CDR3 DNA is TGTGCCAGTAGATTAGGACAGGGCACTGAAGCTTTCTTT. Translating it yields CASRLGQGTEAFF.

The V call is TRBV28, the J call TRBJ2-2; the match to TRBD2 covers 10 bases. Germline CDR1 reads MDHEN; CDR2 reads SYDVKM. The CDR3 is made up of 16 amino acids. V lost 5 bases and J lost 3; bases outside the gene matches: 6. The CDR3 loop reads CASSDPGTSDTGELFF. CDR3 in DNA: TGTGCCAGCAGTGACCCCGGGACTAGCGACACCGGGGAGCTGTTTTTT.

The genes are TRBV28 and TRBJ2-7; D unresolved. Germline loops: CDR1 MDHEN, CDR2 SYDVKM. The ends were cut back, 2 bases at V and 3 bases at J, with 5 bases in the middle. This CDR3 is 12 amino acids long. The chain's CDR3 is CASSLTGYEQYF. The CDR3 DNA is TGTGCCAGCAGTTTAACCGGCTACGAGCAGTACTTC.

The chain couples TRBV7-9 to TRBJ1-5; D remains unclear. Trimming cost V 5 bases and J 4 bases, with 9 bases left between them. The CDR3 covers 13 residues. Germline V lookup: CDR1 SEHNR, CDR2 FQNEAQ (reference sequence). CDR3 coding DNA: TGTGCCAGCAGCCAACAAGGAAATCAGCCCCAGCATTTT. Translating it yields CASSQQGNQPQHF.

J is TRBJ2-7 and V is TRBV9; TRBD2 matches at 7 bases. Germline V gene data show CDR1 as SGDLS and CDR2 as YYNGEE. The CDR3 covers 15 residues. Trimming took 3 bases from V and 6 from J; bases not matched to a gene: 12. CDR3 sequence: CASSAQAGNLGEQYF. The CDR3, as DNA: TGTGCCAGCAGCGCTCAAGCGGGGAACCTTGGCGAGCAGTACTTC.

This clone was counted a single time. The chain carries TRBV19 and TRBJ1-5; D may be TRBD1 (5 bases). Germline loops: CDR1 LNHDA, CDR2 SQIVND (reference sequence). V was trimmed by 6 bases and J by 6 bases, leaving 12 bases between them. This CDR3 is 13 amino acids long. Here the CDR3 reads CASRGLPGQPQHF. CDR3 nucleotides: TGTGCCAGTAGGGGACTGCCTGGTCAGCCCCAGCATTTT.

The chain carries TRBV28 and TRBJ2-2, with TRBD1 as a possible D gene (5 bases). Per the germline V gene, CDR1 is MDHEN and CDR2 is SYDVKM. CDR3 length: 15 amino acids. V lost 4 bases and J lost 8, with 17 bases in between. The CDR3 DNA reads as TGTGCCAGCAGTTCCATGGGCCTTAAGGGGGGGGAGCTGTTTTTT. Encoded protein: CASSSMGLKGGELFF. Variable domain in full (rest from reference TRBV28 and TRBJ2-2): DVKVTQSSRYLVKRTGEKVFLECVQDMDHENMFWYRQDPGLGLRLIYFSYDVKMKEKGDIPEGYSVSREKKERFSLILESASTNQTSMYLCASSSMGLKGGELFFGEGSRLTVL.

The gene calls are TRBV5-4 and TRBJ2-3; D not resolved. CDR1 and CDR2 from the germline V gene are SGHNT and YYREEE (reference sequence). The CDR3 is made up of 14 amino acids. V shed 4 bases and J shed 3 bases, with 12 bases lying between them. CDR3 DNA: TGTGCCAGCAGCCAATCGATGGAAACAGATACGCAGTATTTT. It codes for CASSQSMETDTQYF.

The CDR3 here is CASSQRILGGAFF. CDR3 coding DNA: TGTGCCAGCAGCCAGCGAATACTTGGAGGAGCTTTCTTT. The chain couples TRBV3-1 (or the pseudogene TRBV3-2) to TRBJ1-1; D ambiguous. V was pared by 3 bases and J by 10 bases, with 15 bases between. The CDR3 extends over 13 amino acids. Germline V gene data show CDR1 as LGHDT and CDR2 as YNNKEL (reference sequence).